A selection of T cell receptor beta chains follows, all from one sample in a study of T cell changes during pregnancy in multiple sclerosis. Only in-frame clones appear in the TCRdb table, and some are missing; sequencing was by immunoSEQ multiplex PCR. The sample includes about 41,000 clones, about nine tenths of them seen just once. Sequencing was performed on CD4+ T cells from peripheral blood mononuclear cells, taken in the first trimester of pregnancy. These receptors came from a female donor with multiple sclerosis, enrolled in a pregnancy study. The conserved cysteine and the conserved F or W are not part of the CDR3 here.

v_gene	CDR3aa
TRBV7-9	ASSSYASEQY
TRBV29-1	SVWSGYSYNEQF
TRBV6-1	ASSEIFQGPQPQH
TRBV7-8	ASRVGRGDTEAF
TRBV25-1	ASSGALSIAGAETQY
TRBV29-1	SVEWTGYGYT
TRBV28	ASSLPEGVYEQY
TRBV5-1	ASTLSGTSGLNEQY
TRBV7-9	ASRERLSGSFTGELF
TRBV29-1	SVPLGPHGYT
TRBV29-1	SVGTTGGTEAF
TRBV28	ASSLTGTGKNIQY
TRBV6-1	ASSVGTGYGYT
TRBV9	ASSVVSSGSTGELF
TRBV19	ASSISRGTSGLYNEQF
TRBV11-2	ASSLWGQLEQY
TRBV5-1	ASSLTGTGELF
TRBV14	ASSNSAVSYEQY
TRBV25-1	ASSEHGGNQPQH
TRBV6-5	ASSPDRVRYGYT